This TCR beta chain was obtained from a study of cytomegalovirus exposure and HLA in healthy donors listed by TCRdb under 2017. In the study overall: In an earlier analysis of 587 of the donors, 276 Gb of sequence data and 90 million to 120 million unique TCR beta sequences from 150 million to 200 million T cells were reported. A later analysis re-examined previously published TCR beta repertoires from roughly 720 donors and added high-resolution HLA genotyping to investigate patterns of TCR occurrence. On average, about 200,000 unique TCR beta nucleotide sequences were sequenced per donor among 350 to 400 genotyped donors of the cohort, with roughly 19% of those sequences being non-productive. A later genetic analysis took genome-wide SNP genotypes for about 65% of the roughly 670 donors and used that subset as a discovery cohort. Every repertoire in the discovery cohort had been generated on one and the same sequencing platform. To predict cytomegalovirus infection status, the study combined high-throughput TCR immunosequencing, statistical association of individual TCRs with disease status, and machine learning. Donor age, sex, ethnicity and CMV serostatus were compiled together with the repertoire data. Besides the first cohort of 666 subjects, a separate validation cohort made up of some 110 different subjects was used. Because of strong linkage in the cohort, roughly five DR-DQ haplotypes were treated as single units for association and clustering. Class I and class II HLA loci were covered by the typing at four-digit resolution. Rather than drawing on any new phenotypic data, the later analysis identified candidate immune exposures from TCR beta sequences and the way those sequences occurred across donors. The T cell repertoires of some 670 subjects were profiled by immunosequencing and related to cytomegalovirus serostatus. The aim of the study was to test whether cataloging public T cell receptors could identify signatures of past pathogen exposure. An earlier analysis of nearly 600 of the donors applied high-throughput TCR beta sequencing to assess whether each TCR beta V gene segment acted as functional or pseudogenic. Among the approximately 400 genotyped donors, around 79% belonged to the genetic ancestry cluster associated with self-reported Caucasian donors. Approximately 310 gigabases of sequencing data and approximately 91 million unique TCR sequences made up an early release that covered several hundred HLA-typed donors. Typing coverage varied by locus: roughly 629-630 donors for A, B, C, DRB1 and DQB1; under 550 for DQA1; some 610 for DPA1; 400 to 480 for DPB1. Paper-wide results and their limitations: In a later analysis, HLA-associated TCR beta chains showed more clonal expansion and lower generation probabilities than non-associated chains that were equally common. The authors suggested that the approach could potentially be extended to other disease states and immunological phenotypes. In a later analysis, several top co-occurrence clusters were reported to appear linked to parvovirus B19, influenza, CMV and Epstein-Barr virus. Because some donors lacked HLA typing at each locus, the association tests relied only on the typed subset. Roughly uniform sequencing depth across donors was assumed in presence/absence analyses, although this assumption may not hold. Cytomegalovirus status was reported to be diagnosed by the classifier with high specificity and sensitivity in both the original and validation cohorts. Most TCR sequences were observed very rarely across donors, whereas some public TCRs were present in many individuals. The 87-base-pair reads could not distinguish some IMGT-functional V segments, including TRBV6-2 and TRBV6-3, so those segments were excluded. Linkage disequilibrium might explain the correlated functional status among segregating V segments, but an unknown experimental factor could not be excluded. Because counts were too low, some 16 rarely observed V segments, including chromosome 9 orphons, were excluded from the earlier analysis of around 590 of the donors. When HLA alleles, especially DR and DQ, strongly co-occurred, TCR associations were difficult to assign to individual alleles. A total of about 180 TCR beta chains were listed by the study as associated with cytomegalovirus. In this cohort, only TCR beta chains were sequenced, and detectable features were limited by the absence of alpha or paired-chain data. A later genetic analysis reported fewer N-insertions in productive TCRs among donors in an Asian-associated ancestry cluster than the roughly 700-donor mean. A group of highly shared sequence variants was considered likely to be a technical artifact of the sequencing pipeline. A further reported finding was that TCR beta sequences accurately predicted the HLA-A and HLA-B alleles for most subjects in the first cohort. A later analysis found that TCR association rates varied across HLA loci, with DRB1 alleles showing the most associated TCRs and HLA-C alleles the fewest. An earlier analysis of 450 to 750 of the donors showed that most TCR beta V segments appeared in productive rearrangements either about 90% or about 30% of the time, which broadly matched IMGT annotations. An association between a missense DCLRE1C variant and V-gene and J-gene trimming of TCR beta chains was found in a later genetic analysis and replicated in an independent cohort. Specific HLA alleles were associated with about 17,000 TCR beta sequences at a false discovery rate of 0.05 in a later analysis. A few of the identified cytomegalovirus-associated TCR beta chains were confirmed in vitro to be specific for cytomegalovirus antigens. For the cohort, immune exposure information was limited to CMV serostatus. Most CMV-associated TCR beta chains appeared to be HLA-restricted in a later analysis, and the HLA associations seemed to be driven largely by CMV exposure.

Libraries were made using the immunoSEQ multiplex PCR assay. For the multiplex PCR, a mixture combining 60 forward primers for TCR Vbeta segments and 13 reverse primers for TCR Jbeta segments was used. The CDR3 region of rearranged TCR beta genes was amplified from genomic DNA with a multiplex PCR assay. The Illumina HiSeq System was used to sequence the amplified TCR beta libraries as 87-base-pair reads. The study's processing was this. In a later analysis, tens of millions of unique TCR beta chains were counted across the roughly 700 repertoires, and some 10 million of these chains were shared by at least two donors. To remove PCR and sequencing errors, raw reads were error-corrected and collapsed into unique sequences using a nearest-neighbor algorithm that merged closely related sequences. V, D and J gene segments were assigned by aligning CDR3 sequences to IMGT reference sequences. For a sequence to be retained, at least a six-nucleotide match to both a V gene segment and a J gene segment was required. A rearrangement counted as productive if the CDR3 had no stop codons and remained in frame with V and J, and every other rearrangement counted as non-productive. Following IMGT convention, CDR3 was defined as the stretch from the second conserved V-encoded cysteine to the conserved J-encoded phenylalanine. In an earlier analysis of some 550 of the donors, sequences lacking an unambiguous match to a single V gene segment were excluded. An earlier analysis of about 600 of the donors called V segments functional above 56.7% productive rearrangements and segregating when the between-donor standard deviation exceeded 5%. A statistical classification framework was built for diagnosing cytomegalovirus status from the catalog of TCR beta chain sequences. A later analysis assigned V and J genes by comparing TCR nucleotide sequences with IMGT/GENE-DB human TR gene sequences. A later analysis assigned CDR3 sequences and most-parsimonious VDJ recombination scenarios with the TCRdist pipeline. A later analysis defined each TCR beta chain by its CDR3 amino acid sequence plus V-gene family, and excluded reads lacking a unique V-gene family. A later analysis removed 592 highly shared, low-generation-probability nucleotide sequences to deal with suspected cross-contamination and a sequencing artifact. In a later analysis, a clonal expansion index was calculated for each public chain from normalized within-repertoire ranks of inferred template counts. A later analysis computed generation probabilities with a VDJ recombination model fitted to out-of-frame rearrangements, and checked the results against IGoR. In a later analysis, hypergeometric tests were used to score TCR-TCR, TCR-HLA and TCR-CMV co-occurrence, with a repertoire-size bias correction applied to TCR pairs. False discovery rates were estimated in a later analysis by permuting HLA or CMV assignments 20 times. In a later analysis, co-occurring TCRs were grouped using DBSCAN, with TCRdist sequence similarity added in when clustering inside HLA-allele-positive subsets. Repertoires with fewer than 30,000 or more than 120,000 public chains, plus five repertoires with anomalous nucleotide sharing, were excluded from co-occurrence clustering. Imported from immuneACCESS, the table was reduced by TCRdb to in-frame sequences with V and J called. These copies leave out some clones; in studies compared against another copy, an unresolved V gene accounts for under half, and the cause of the remainder is not known. V and J calls and clone size come straight from that table; D and trimming were deduced from the DNA. Per the sample table, the count is 150,000 to 200,000 clones. The ten largest make up about 0.79% of the sample.

The cohort consisted of hundreds of healthy bone marrow donors. At the time of sampling, all cohort members were nominally healthy, though unrecorded immune exposures were likely present. The donor tested CMV seropositive, placing the donor among the approximately 290 seropositive members of the cohort. Every donor gave a peripheral blood sample, and the peripheral blood mononuclear cells from that sample were used for TCR beta sequencing. Genomic DNA extraction from the blood cell samples was performed with the Qiagen DNeasy Blood Extraction Kit. The CDR3 contains 14 residues, cysteine and phenylalanine counted. Only the CDR3 part of the read is kept: 42 bases, read in frame from the first base. Per the germline V gene (reference sequence), SEHNR is the CDR1 and FQNEAQ is the CDR2. Relative to germline, V is 6 bases shorter and J is 6 bases shorter, with 17 bases between their ends. On this clone: No antigen is known for it.

The receptor was derived from a woman between 18 and 30 years old in good health and CMV-seropositive. Recombination joined TRBV7-9 with TRBJ1-1, with an unclear D gene assignment. Sequencing was carried out using PBMCs. CDR3 protein: CASRRAGMDAEAFF. The DNA reads TGTGCCAGCAGGCGTGCGGGAATGGACGCTGAAGCTTTCTTT.